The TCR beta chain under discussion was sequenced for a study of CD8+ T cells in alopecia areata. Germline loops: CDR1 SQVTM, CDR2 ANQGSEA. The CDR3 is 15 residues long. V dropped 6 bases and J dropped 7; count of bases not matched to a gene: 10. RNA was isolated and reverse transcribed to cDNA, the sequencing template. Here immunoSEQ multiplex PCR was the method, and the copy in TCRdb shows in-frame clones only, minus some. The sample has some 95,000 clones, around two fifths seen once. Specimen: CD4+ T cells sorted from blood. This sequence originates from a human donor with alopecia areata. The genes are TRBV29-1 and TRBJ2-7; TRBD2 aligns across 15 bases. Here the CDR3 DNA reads TGCAGCGTCTCTGGACTAGCGGGAGGGCCGGGTGAGCAGTACTTC. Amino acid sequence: CSVSGLAGGPGEQYF.